This T cell receptor (beta chain) was sequenced in a study of T-cell reconstitution after alpha-beta-depleted transplantation in children. Findings and limits, study-wide: About two months after transplant, alpha-beta T cells reportedly came from several hundred expanded graft clones. Some patients' high day-60 TCRbeta diversity was traced to surviving recipient T cells and thymic progenitors. T-cell counts and diversity at one year following transplant were attributed mainly to newly produced T cells.

This clonotype was seen many times. Its antigen is currently unknown. Unique molecular identifiers were used in preparing the TCRbeta library. One entry per CDR3 protein results from TCRdb running MiXCR on the PCR reads. The sample includes 330,000 or so distinct CDR3 sequences, around 10% of them seen just once. In germline, CDR1 is MNHEY, CDR2 SMNVEV (reference sequence). There are 14 residues in the CDR3. V lost 3 bases and J 5 bases, leaving 10 bases between the germline ends. This clonotype was obtained from a boy under two years old with acute myeloid leukemia, due to receive a stem cell transplant. This specimen was PBMCs, taken before TCRalphabeta/CD19-depleted stem cell transplant. V usage is TRBV27 and J usage is TRBJ2-2; D might be TRBD2 (5 bases). CDR3 DNA sequence: TGTGCCAGCAGTTTTGGACTGGGTACCGGGGAGCTGTTTTTT. This encodes CASSFGLGTGELFF.